The clone carrying this T cell receptor (beta chain) was counted a single time. Its antigen is not identified. Only in-frame clones appear in the TCRdb table, and some are missing; sequencing was by immunoSEQ multiplex PCR. Of tens of thousands of clones in the sample, approximately 87% were seen once. The data originate from a study of PD-L1 blockade in urothelial cancer. Study outcomes and limitations: Pretreatment blood TCR clonality under the median forecast improved survival.

Germline V gene sequence: CDR1 SGHRS, CDR2 YFSETQ. The V segment lost 4 bases and the J segment 6 bases; nucleotides outside the gene matches: 5. The CDR3 contains 15 residues. The sample was PBMCs, taken around atezolizumab (anti-PD-L1) treatment. The rearrangement joins TRBV5-1 to TRBJ2-1; 12 bases are a match to TRBD2. The source is a man aged 50 to 59 with urothelial cancer. CDR3 nucleotides: TGCGCCAGCAGCCTCCTAGCGGGAGGGCCCAATGAGCAGTTCTTC. Amino acid sequence: CASSLLAGGPNEQFF.